The rows below give T cell receptor beta chains drawn from one sample of a study of metastatic and nonmetastatic thyroid tumors. Through MiXCR, TCRdb re-clonotyped the PCR reads. The top ten hold roughly 26% of the sample, which has 12,000 to 15,000 clones, around 4% seen once. Sequencing was performed on tumor tissue. These receptors were obtained from a female donor with papillary thyroid cancer or a benign thyroid nodule (not recorded which). Some clones in this sample may be carry-over from other donors' samples. The CDR3 runs from the conserved cysteine through the conserved F or W. The order of the fields is J gene, D gene, clone size, V gene, CDR3 DNA, CDR3 protein. A D gene is named only where the DNA matches it firmly. Clone sizes are given selectively: once, few, many, or a class where the clone is expanded.

>TRBJ1-2|.|.|TRBV20-1
TGCAGTGCTAGAGAACCCGGCCTTTCTGGCTACACCTTC
CSAREPGLSGYTF
>TRBJ2-2|.|few|TRBV24-1
TGTGCCACCAGTGATGGGCTAGTGGATGCCGGGGAGCTGTTTTTT
CATSDGLVDAGELFF
>TRBJ2-1|.|medium-sized|TRBV4-1
TGCGCCAGCAGCCCAGGGGGGACTGAGCAGTTCTTC
CASSPGGTEQFF
>TRBJ1-2|.|few|TRBV28
TGTGCCAGCAGTTTACACGAAGACAGGACCTCTAACTATGGCTACACCTTC
CASSLHEDRTSNYGYTF
>TRBJ1-2|.|few|TRBV6-1
TGTGCCAGCAGTGGGGGTCTGCCGGTCGCGTATGGCTACACCTTC
CASSGGLPVAYGYTF
>TRBJ2-3|TRBD2|.|TRBV20-1
TGCAGTGCTGCTGGAGCGGGAGGGCCCGGGACAGATACGCAGTATTTT
CSAAGAGGPGTDTQYF
>TRBJ1-3|.|few|TRBV30
TGTGCCTGGACGAGGGTAGCAGGAAACACCATATATTTT
CAWTRVAGNTIYF
>TRBJ2-3|TRBD1|medium-sized|TRBV20-1
TGCAGTGCTCCAGACAGGGTGGGGGCAGATACGCAGTATTTT
CSAPDRVGADTQYF
>TRBJ1-6|TRBD1|few|TRBV12-3/TRBV12-4
TGTGCCAGCAGTTCGTACCGGGGGACAGGAAATTCACCCCTCCACTTT
CASSSYRGTGNSPLHF
>TRBJ2-7|TRBD1|.|TRBV28
TGTGCCAGTCGGCAGGGGGCTCTTCTATCCTACGAGCAGTACTTC
CASRQGALLSYEQYF
>TRBJ2-7|.|.|TRBV28
TGTGCCAGCTGCTCAGGGGGGAGAAGCTCCTACGAGCAGTACTTC
CASCSGGRSSYEQYF
>TRBJ2-7|.|many|TRBV19
TGTGCCAGCAGGAAAGGATACGAGCAGTACTTC
CASRKGYEQYF
>TRBJ2-7|.|.|TRBV11-3
TGTGCCAGCAGCTCCCGGACCCTCTCCTACGAGCAGTACTTC
CASSSRTLSYEQYF
>TRBJ2-7|TRBD2|few|TRBV20-1
TGCAGTGCTAGAACTAGCGGGAGCTACGAGCAGTACTTC
CSARTSGSYEQYF
>TRBJ1-2|TRBD1|.|TRBV29-1
TGCAGCGCTACTTGGACAGGGGACATATATGGCTACACCTTC
CSATWTGDIYGYTF
>TRBJ2-1|.|.|TRBV28
TGTGCCAGCAGTGGGACGGACTCCTACAATGAGCAGTTCTTC
CASSGTDSYNEQFF
>TRBJ2-7|.|.|TRBV20-1
TGCAGTGCCGATCGATACGAGCAGTACTTC
CSADRYEQYF
>TRBJ2-1|.|few|TRBV24-1
TGTGCCACCAGTGGGACAGCCAGCTACAATGAGCAGTTCTTC
CATSGTASYNEQFF
>TRBJ2-3|.|few|TRBV19
TGTGCCAGTAGTTCAGCCTCTAGCACAGATACGCAGTATTTT
CASSSASSTDTQYF
>TRBJ2-4|TRBD2|few|TRBV6-2/TRBV6-3
TGTGCCAGCAGTTACCTAGCGGGAGAGGTAAACATTCAGTACTTC
CASSYLAGEVNIQYF
>TRBJ2-7|.|few|TRBV6-1
TGTGCCAGCAGTTTGACAAAGGGAACAGCCTCCTACGAGCAGTACTTC
CASSLTKGTASYEQYF
>TRBJ2-3|TRBD2|.|TRBV2
TGTGCCAGCCGATGGGAGGGAGGCACAGATATGCAGTATTTT
CASRWEGGTDMQYF
>TRBJ1-5|.|.|TRBV6-2/TRBV6-3
TGTGCCAGCAGTTCCCCCTTGGGTCAGCCCCAGCATTTT
CASSSPLGQPQHF
>TRBJ1-2|.|few|TRBV2
TGTGCCAGCAACACATTCCTCGGACAAAGTTATGGCTACACCTTC
CASNTFLGQSYGYTF
>TRBJ1-2|TRBD1|.|TRBV24-1
TGTGCCACCAGTGATTTTGCGTCAGTCTTGGACAGGCGCTATGGCTACACCTTC
CATSDFASVLDRRYGYTF
>TRBJ2-2|.|.|TRBV3-1
TGTGCCAGCAGTCCCACCGGGACACCTAACACCGGGGAGCTGTTTTTT
CASSPTGTPNTGELFF
>TRBJ1-4|.|few|TRBV2
TGTGCCAGCAGACAGGTTTCAGCTAATGAAAAACTGCTTTTT
CASRQVSANEKLLF
>TRBJ1-1|TRBD1|many|TRBV6-1
TGTGCCAGCAGTCGAGACCCCCAAACAGGGGGGCGTAGAGCTTTCTTT
CASSRDPQTGGRRAFF
>TRBJ2-7|TRBD1|.|TRBV28
TGTGCCAGCAGTTTCGGCGACAGGGTGTCCTACGAGCAGTACTTC
CASSFGDRVSYEQYF
>TRBJ2-3|.|few|TRBV2
TGTGCCAGCAGTGAAGAGGCTAACACAGATACGCAGTATTTT
CASSEEANTDTQYF
>TRBJ2-1|.|few|TRBV27
TGTGCCAGCAGTTCAGTAGCTAGCGCCGTCTACAATGAGCAGTTCTTC
CASSSVASAVYNEQFF
>TRBJ2-2|TRBD1|.|TRBV7-2
TGTGCCAGCAGCTTCGGGACCGGGACAGCGAACACCGGGGAGCTGTTTTTT
CASSFGTGTANTGELFF
>TRBJ1-2|.|few|TRBV7-8
TGTGCCAGCAGCTTAGACCCGCGGAGGGCGAGCGAAGGCTACACCTTC
CASSLDPRRASEGYTF
>TRBJ2-2|TRBD2|.|TRBV12-3/TRBV12-4
TGTGCCAGCAACTTACTAGCGGGAGGGACCGGGGAGCTGTTTTTT
CASNLLAGGTGELFF
>TRBJ1-1|.|few|TRBV7-9
TGTGCCAGCAGCTTAGCGGGTGGGCAGGGCCCTGAAGCTTTCTTT
CASSLAGGQGPEAFF
>TRBJ1-1|TRBD1|.|TRBV6-5
TGTGCCAGCAGTTACTCCAGGGGGCTCGGGACTGAAGCTTTCTTT
CASSYSRGLGTEAFF
>TRBJ1-2|.|few|TRBV6-1
TGTGCCAGCAGTGAAGCGGACAACTATGGCTACACCTTC
CASSEADNYGYTF
>TRBJ1-2|.|.|TRBV28
TGTGCCAGCAGTCCCCGGGGCGGGGGGCATGGCTACACCTTC
CASSPRGGGHGYTF
>TRBJ1-5|.|.|TRBV6-1
TGTGCCAGCAGTGATGGGGTGGCAGCCAGCGCCCAGCATTTT
CASSDGVAASAQHF
>TRBJ1-6|.|.|TRBV6-2/TRBV6-3
TGTGCCAGCAGCGAACAGAACGGATATAATTCACCCCTCCACTTT
CASSEQNGYNSPLHF